The 32 T cell receptor beta chains below come from one sample, sequenced in a study of cytomegalovirus exposure and HLA in healthy donors. Vbeta (60) and Jbeta (13) primers were used in the PCR. Only in-frame clones appear in the TCRdb table, and some are missing; sequencing was by immunoSEQ multiplex PCR. The sample records 150,000 or so clones, approximately 80% being singletons. Sequenced material: PBMCs. These receptors originate from a man in his fifties or sixties in good health and CMV-seropositive.

The chain links TRBV4-2 to TRBJ1-6; D is undetermined. V was cut by 0 bases and J by 9 bases, with 12 bases left in between. Germline assignment: CDR1 LGHNA and CDR2 YNFKEQ. This CDR3 region has 15 residues. Here the CDR3 DNA reads TGTGCCAGCAGCCAAGATCGGTCAGAGGGTTCACCCCTCCACTTT. Amino acid sequence: CASSQDRSEGSPLHF.

CDR3 in amino acids: CASSRHRQNYEQYV. Written as DNA, the CDR3 is TGTGCCAGCAGCCGCCATCGGCAGAACTACGAGCAGTACGTC. The J gene is TRBJ2-7, the V gene TRBV11-2, with D unclear. This CDR3 spans 14 amino acids. Per the germline V gene, CDR1 is SGHAT and CDR2 is FQNNGV. V lost 5 bases and J lost 3, with 14 bases in between.

The CDR3 here is CASSGLQGRTYTQYF. CDR3 DNA: TGTGCCAGCAGTGGATTACAGGGTAGGACATATACGCAGTATTTT. The chain carries TRBV27 and TRBJ2-3; perhaps TRBD1 as D (6 bases). Trimming shortened V by 5 bases and J by 7 bases, and 19 bases separated the two germline ends. Germline V gives CDR1 MNHEY, CDR2 SMNVEV (reference sequence). The CDR3 extends over 15 amino acids.

The rearrangement links TRBV15 to TRBJ1-5, with D hard to call. Germline CDR1 reads LNHNV; CDR2 reads YYDKDF (reference sequence). The ends were cut back, 1 base at V and 3 bases at J, with 7 bases in the middle. The CDR3 extends over 14 amino acids. As DNA, the CDR3 is TGTGCCACCAGCAGAGGGCAGATCAATCAGCCCCAGCATTTT. This gives the protein CATSRGQINQPQHF.

The J gene is TRBJ1-1, the V gene TRBV28; weak D call: TRBD1 (5 bases). The germline gives CDR1 MDHEN, CDR2 SYDVKM. The CDR3 extends over 15 amino acids. V lost 7 bases, J lost 6 bases, and 21 bases lay in between. The chain's CDR3 is CASTLVGGRGAEAFF. CDR3 bases: TGTGCCAGCACCCTGGTTGGGGGGAGAGGCGCTGAAGCTTTCTTT. Combining the CDR3 with reference TRBV28 and TRBJ1-1 gives the whole variable domain DVKVTQSSRYLVKRTGEKVFLECVQDMDHENMFWYRQDPGLGLRLIYFSYDVKMKEKGDIPEGYSVSREKKERFSLILESASTNQTSMYLCASTLVGGRGAEAFFGQGTRLTVV.

The J gene is TRBJ1-3, the V gene TRBV6-1; 12 bases fit TRBD1. Trimming removed 0 bases from V and 4 bases from J; junction bases left unmatched: 4. CDR1 and CDR2 (germline): MNHNS, SASEGT. This CDR3 is 17 amino acids long. CDR3 sequence: CASSEAGQGASGNTIYF. CDR3 bases: TGTGCCAGCAGTGAAGCGGGACAGGGGGCTTCGGGAAACACCATATATTTT.

This chain uses TRBV7-9 with TRBJ2-1; 11 bases are shared with TRBD2. CDR3 size: 16 residues. Germline-derived CDR1 and CDR2 are SEHNR and FQNEAQ (reference sequence). V was pared by 5 bases and J by 3 bases, with 6 bases of the junction left unmatched. CDR3 in amino acids: CASSIPLAGGYNEQFF. The CDR3 region has the DNA TGTGCCAGCAGCATTCCGCTAGCGGGGGGCTACAATGAGCAGTTCTTC.

The V and J genes are TRBV2 and TRBJ2-7, with a possible D match to TRBD1 (5 bases). Germline CDR1 is SNHLY and CDR2 is FYNNEI. Trimming removed 9 bases from V and 0 bases from J, with 12 bases in between. The CDR3 is 13 residues long. The chain's CDR3 is CASDSSSSYEQYV. CDR3 nucleotides: TGTGCCAGTGACAGTTCAAGCTCCTACGAGCAGTACGTC.

The chain recombines TRBV6-6 with TRBJ1-2; weak D call: TRBD1 (5 bases). Germline loops: CDR1 MNHNY, CDR2 SVGAGI (reference sequence). This CDR3 contains 16 residues. V lost 2 bases to trimming and J lost 3 bases, with 16 bases between them. The CDR3 coding sequence is TGTGCCAGCAGTTACCTGGTAGCAGGGACTGACTATGGCTACACCTTC. This sequence encodes CASSYLVAGTDYGYTF.

This chain joins TRBV7-3 and TRBJ1-1; TRBD1 agrees at 9 bases. Trimming at V came to 1 base and at J to 6 bases, leaving 9 bases not matched to a gene. Germline lookup yields CDR1 SGHTA and CDR2 FQGTGA. The CDR3 loop spans 16 amino acids. The chain's CDR3 is CASSLNPGQGRAEAFF. DNA of the CDR3: TGTGCCAGCAGCTTAAATCCTGGACAGGGGAGGGCTGAAGCTTTCTTT.

The genes are TRBV6-6 and TRBJ1-2; TRBD1 is a possible D gene (6 bases). The V gene's germline CDR1 is MNHNY and CDR2 SVGAGI (reference sequence). The CDR3 is made up of 13 amino acids. The V end lost 6 bases, the J end lost 2 bases, and 10 bases lay between the germline ends. CDR3 residues: CASSPGQNYGYTF. The CDR3 region has the DNA TGTGCCAGCAGCCCAGGACAGAACTATGGCTACACCTTC.

This clone has a single count. This chain links TRBV5-1 with TRBJ1-3; TRBD1 matches 10 bases. Germline V gene sequence: CDR1 SGHRS, CDR2 YFSETQ. Germline trimming cut 4 bases from V and 8 bases from J; bases unmatched to any gene: 6. The CDR3 is 14 amino acids. In DNA, the CDR3 is TGCGCCAGCAGCCTAAGGGACAGGGGTGACACCATATATTTT. Translating gives CASSLRDRGDTIYF. The full variable domain, completed using reference TRBV5-1 and TRBJ1-3, is KAGVTQTPRYLIKTRGQQVTLSCSPISGHRSVSWYQQTPGQGLQFLFEYFSETQRNKGNFPGRFSGRQFSNSRSEMNVSTLELGDSALYLCASSLRDRGDTIYFGEGSWLTVV.

The CDR3 sequence is CASSFVGGTGELFF. The DNA of the CDR3 is TGTGCCAGCAGCTTTGTCGGAGGGACCGGGGAGCTGTTTTTT. The gene calls are TRBV7-2 and TRBJ2-2; possible D gene TRBD2, 6 bases. Germline V gene lookup returns CDR1 SGHTA and CDR2 FQGNSA. V was shortened by 3 bases and J by 5 bases, with 10 bases between the two germline ends. The CDR3 length is 14 residues.

The V call is TRBV5-1, the J call TRBJ1-2; the match to TRBD1 covers 8 bases. V gave up 0 bases and J gave up 10 bases; unmatched junction bases: 8. Germline V CDR1 and CDR2: SGHRS, YFSETQ. The CDR3 totals 14 residues. CDR3 amino acids: CASSLGQGNHVYTF. The CDR3 DNA reads TGCGCCAGCAGCTTGGGACAGGGGAACCATGTCTACACCTTC.

In its sample, this clone was seen once. The chain employs TRBV6-1 and TRBJ2-1; weak D call: TRBD1 (6 bases). V gave up 4 bases and J gave up 4 bases, with 8 bases separating them. The CDR3 is 13 residues long. Germline CDR1 MNHNS, CDR2 SASEGT. In DNA, the CDR3 is TGTGCCAGCAGTGGGACAGCTTACAATGAGCAGTTCTTC. It encodes CASSGTAYNEQFF.

J is TRBJ1-6 and V is TRBV11-2; TRBD1 aligns across 7 bases. Trimming at V came to 3 bases and at J to 6 bases, leaving 5 bases not matched to a gene. Germline values: CDR1 SGHAT, CDR2 FQNNGV. The CDR3 totals 15 residues. The CDR3 is CASSFTGEFNSPLHF. The DNA of the CDR3 is TGTGCCAGCAGCTTCACAGGGGAGTTTAATTCACCCCTCCACTTT.

The chain combines TRBV18 with TRBJ1-4; D perhaps matches TRBD1 (6 bases). This CDR3 comprises 17 residues. The germline CDR1 and CDR2 sequences are KGHSH and LQKENI. V was shortened by 3 bases and J by 0 bases, with 14 bases between the two germline ends. The CDR3 bases are TGTGCCAGCTCACCTACCCAGGGGACGGCAACTAATGAAAAACTGTTTTTT. It specifies CASSPTQGTATNEKLFF. Filled out from reference TRBV18 and TRBJ1-4, the complete variable domain reads NAGVMQNPRHLVRRRGQEARLRCSPMKGHSHVYWYRQLPEEGLKFMVYLQKENIIDESGMPKERFSAEFPKEGPSILRIQQVVRGDSAAYFCASSPTQGTATNEKLFFGSGTQLSVL.

This chain joins TRBV6-6 and TRBJ1-2; D may be TRBD1 (5 bases). From germline, CDR1 is MNHNY and CDR2 SVGAGI (reference sequence). Trimming removed 6 bases from V and 8 bases from J, with 16 bases in between. The CDR3 totals 13 residues. The CDR3 region is CASRRDQGSGYTF. In DNA, the CDR3 is TGTGCCAGCAGACGAGATCAGGGTAGCGGCTACACCTTC.

The chain uses TRBV5-1 and TRBJ2-5, with 14 nucleotides matching TRBD2. J gave up 1 base and V 4 bases, and 3 bases lay outside the gene matches. Germline V CDR1 and CDR2: SGHRS, YFSETQ. The CDR3 sequence is 16 residues long. The CDR3 loop reads CASSKGLAGVQETQYF. CDR3 coding DNA: TGCGCCAGCAGCAAGGGACTAGCGGGGGTCCAAGAGACCCAGTACTTC.

The chain links TRBV9 to TRBJ2-7; the D gene is possibly TRBD2 (6 bases). This CDR3 has 15 amino acids. Trimming took 0 bases from V and 3 from J, leaving 13 bases between them. Per the germline V gene, CDR1 is SGDLS and CDR2 is YYNGEE. DNA for the CDR3: TGTGCCAGCAGCGTAGGGGGTGGGGGGATCTACGAGCAGTACTTC. Translated: CASSVGGGGIYEQYF. Based on the CDR3 plus reference TRBV9 and TRBJ2-7, the full variable domain is DSGVTQTPKHLITATGQRVTLRCSPRSGDLSVYWYQQSLDQGLQFLIQYYNGEERAKGNILERFSAQQFPDLHSELNLSSLELGDSALYFCASSVGGGGIYEQYFGPGTRLTVT.

A few counts support this clone. The rearrangement uses TRBV7-6 and TRBJ2-3; the D gene is possibly TRBD2 (6 bases). Trimming removed 1 base at V and 2 bases at J, with 10 bases between. In germline, CDR1 is SGHVS, CDR2 FNYEAQ. The CDR3 has 15 amino acids. CDR3 protein: CASSLGGGDTDTQYF. CDR3 DNA sequence: TGTGCCAGCAGCTTAGGAGGAGGGGACACAGATACGCAGTATTTT.

The J gene is TRBJ2-1, the V gene TRBV13; 7 bases match TRBD1. Unmatched junction bases numbered 2, after V lost 4 bases and J lost 5 bases. CDR1 and CDR2 (germline): PRHDT, FYEKMQ (reference sequence). The CDR3 consists of 13 residues. Here the CDR3 reads CASSSTGNNEQFF. CDR3 DNA: TGTGCCAGCAGCTCGACAGGGAACAATGAGCAGTTCTTC.

The chain employs TRBV7-2 and TRBJ2-6; possibly TRBD1 for D (7 bases). The V and J ends lost 6 bases and 4 bases respectively, with 13 bases between them. This CDR3 contains 15 residues. The germline V gene encodes CDR1 SGHTA and CDR2 FQGNSA. The CDR3 sequence is CASSRRGAGANVLTF. In nucleotides, the CDR3 is TGTGCCAGCAGTCGCAGGGGGGCCGGGGCCAACGTCCTGACTTTC.

The V call is TRBV6-5, the J call TRBJ1-1; D is possibly TRBD1 (5 bases). V gave up 0 bases and J gave up 4 bases, with 9 bases separating them. Germline V lookup: CDR1 MNHEY, CDR2 SVGAGI. This CDR3 is built from 14 residues. CDR3 DNA sequence: TGTGCCAGCAGTTACTCTGGGGGGAGCACTGAAGCTTTCTTT. It is translated as CASSYSGGSTEAFF.

V is TRBV5-6 and J is TRBJ2-1; the match to TRBD2 covers 8 bases. CDR1 SGHDT and CDR2 YYEEEE come from the germline V gene. The CDR3 covers 16 residues. V gave up 6 bases and J gave up 6 bases; unmatched junction bases: 14. CDR3: CASTQGSGAITNEQFF. CDR3 coding DNA: TGTGCCAGCACCCAAGGTAGCGGGGCGATTACCAATGAGCAGTTCTTC. Looking up the rest from reference TRBV5-6 and TRBJ2-1 gives the full variable domain: DAGVTQSPTHLIKTRGQQVTLRCSPKSGHDTVSWYQQALGQGPQFIFQYYEEEERQRGNFPDRFSGHQFPNYSSELNVNALLLGDSALYLCASTQGSGAITNEQFFGPGTRLTVL.

The chain joins TRBV13 to TRBJ2-3; D might be TRBD1 (6 bases). Germline CDR1 is PRHDT and CDR2 is FYEKMQ (reference sequence). V lost 0 bases, J lost 6 bases, and 16 bases lay in between. The CDR3 covers 16 residues. CDR3 DNA sequence: TGTGCCAGCAGCTTAGGAAGTACAGGACAGTTGGATACGCAGTATTTT. It translates to CASSLGSTGQLDTQYF.

The rearrangement uses TRBV15 and TRBJ1-1; TRBD1 might be the D (5 bases). Trimming pared 1 base from V and 2 bases from J, leaving 11 bases between. The CDR3 sequence is 15 residues long. Germline CDR1 is LNHNV and CDR2 is YYDKDF (reference sequence). Here the CDR3 DNA reads TGTGCCACCAGCAGAGCAGGGTCCCTAAACACTGAAGCTTTCTTT. Its translation is CATSRAGSLNTEAFF. Complete variable domain (other parts from reference TRBV15 and TRBJ1-1): DAMVIQNPRYQVTQFGKPVTLSCSQTLNHNVMYWYQQKSSQAPKLLFHYYDKDFNNEADTPDNFQSRRPNTSFCFLDIRSPGLGDTAMYLCATSRAGSLNTEAFFGQGTRLTVV.

The chain couples TRBV11-2 to TRBJ1-5; D is perhaps TRBD1 (6 bases). The CDR3 runs 15 residues. In germline, CDR1 is SGHAT, CDR2 FQNNGV. Trimming stripped 5 bases from V and 3 bases from J, with 14 bases between. The DNA for the CDR3 is TGTGCCAGCAGCCATACACAGGGTTTCAATCAGCCCCAGCATTTT. Translation gives CASSHTQGFNQPQHF.

This chain links TRBV18 with TRBJ2-7; 8 positions agree with TRBD1. This CDR3 has 15 amino acids. Germline CDR1 KGHSH, CDR2 LQKENI. Trimming at V came to 2 bases and at J to 2 bases, leaving 5 bases not matched to a gene. DNA of the CDR3: TGTGCCAGCTCACCAGGGCAACAGGGGGCCTACGAGCAGTACTTC. It yields the protein CASSPGQQGAYEQYF.

This chain connects TRBV7-9 to TRBJ2-1, with TRBD2 matching over 8 bases. The trim removed 1 base at V and 3 bases at J, leaving 2 bases unmatched. The V gene's germline CDR1 is SEHNR and CDR2 FQNEAQ (reference sequence). CDR3 length equals 15 residues. CDR3 protein: CASSLDGTSYNEQFF. The CDR3 DNA reads as TGTGCCAGCAGCTTAGATGGGACTAGCTACAATGAGCAGTTCTTC.

A single count supports this clone. The chain joins TRBV10-3 to TRBJ2-3, with a tentative D call TRBD1 (5 bases). With 5 bases removed from V and 0 bases from J, the gap between germline ends came to 12 bases. Germline-derived CDR1 and CDR2 are ENHRY and SYGVKD. This CDR3 contains 15 residues. As DNA, the CDR3 is TGTGCCATCAGTTTTGACAGTACTAGCACAGATACGCAGTATTTT. Amino acid sequence: CAISFDSTSTDTQYF.

The gene calls are TRBV6-5 and TRBJ1-1; 8 nucleotides match TRBD1. V gave up 10 bases and J gave up 0 bases; unmatched junction bases: 7. The CDR3 covers 14 residues. Germline CDR1 MNHEY, CDR2 SVGAGI. CDR3 region: CATKTGALNTEAFF. DNA of the CDR3: TGTGCCACAAAGACAGGGGCGTTGAACACTGAAGCTTTCTTT.